This note documents a single T cell receptor (beta chain) sequence. Sequencing used immunoSEQ multiplex PCR; TCRdb keeps in-frame clones, though not all of them. The sample has about 150,000 clones, 87% seen once. This entry is derived from a study of blood T cell repertoires in COVID-19. Study at large: The samples span acute and convalescent COVID-19 from the United States, Italy and Spain.

Participants were aged about 18 to 90 years from approximately 25 US areas. This CDR3 is built from 13 residues. This TCR came from a woman aged 40 to 50 who had been exposed to COVID-19. Sequences were obtained from PBMCs or T cells enriched from blood (not recorded which). V usage is TRBV21-1 and J usage is TRBJ2-7; the table assigns TRBD2, which was not confirmed against the DNA. TRBV21-1 is labeled a pseudogene. CDR3 loop: CASSKALPGEQYF. The CDR3 DNA sequence: TGTGCCAGCAGCAAGGCCCTGCCGGGGGAGCAGTACTTC.